Below are 20 T cell receptor beta chains sequenced from a single sample in a study of T cell changes during pregnancy in multiple sclerosis. Profiled with immunoSEQ multiplex PCR; TCRdb holds only in-frame clones, not every one. The sample contains fewer than 60,000 clones, roughly 93% of which appear only once. The sample here was peripheral blood, taken in the second trimester of pregnancy. Every receptor here comes from a female donor with multiple sclerosis, enrolled in a pregnancy study.

The chain joins TRBV2 to TRBJ2-7; no reliable D call. Looked up from germline, CDR1 is SNHLY and CDR2 is FYNNEI. The germline V and J ends were trimmed by 4 bases and 0 bases, with 10 bases remaining between them. This CDR3 contains 14 residues. This chain's CDR3 is CASSATRYSYEQYF. In DNA, the CDR3 is TGTGCCAGCAGTGCTACCAGGTACTCCTACGAGCAGTACTTC. Based on the CDR3 plus reference TRBV2 and TRBJ2-7, the full variable domain is EPEVTQTPSHQVTQMGQEVILRCVPISNHLYFYWYRQILGQKVEFLVSFYNNEISEKSEIFDDQFSVERPDGSNFTLKIRSTKLEDSAMYFCASSATRYSYEQYFGPGTRLTVT.

The chain couples TRBV27 to TRBJ2-7; TRBD1 aligns across 9 bases. CDR1 is MNHEY, CDR2 SMNVEV, per germline (reference sequence). The CDR3 is made up of 15 amino acids. V was pared by 5 bases and J by 3 bases, with 8 bases of the junction left unmatched. DNA of the CDR3: TGTGCCAGCAGTCTCGGGACAGGGCTCCTCTACGAGCAGTACTTC. Its translation: CASSLGTGLLYEQYF.

The genes are TRBV10-3 and TRBJ1-2; no definite D call. The V and J ends lost 2 bases and 3 bases respectively, with 10 bases between them. CDR1 is ENHRY, CDR2 SYGVKD, per germline. The CDR3 length is 14 residues. The CDR3 coding sequence is TGTGCCATCAGTGAGGGCGGCAGCTACTATGGCTACACCTTC. This translates into CAISEGGSYYGYTF.

The rearrangement joins TRBV10-2 to TRBJ1-1, with D perhaps TRBD1 (5 bases). The ends were cut back, 7 bases at V and 2 bases at J, with 11 bases in the middle. The CDR3 consists of 13 residues. Germline values: CDR1 WSHSY, CDR2 SAAADI. The chain's CDR3 is CASIPQGNTEAFF. CDR3 nucleotides: TGCGCCAGCATCCCGCAGGGAAACACTGAAGCTTTCTTT.

This clone is a singleton in its sample. This rearrangement joins TRBV7-9 to TRBJ1-4; weak D call: TRBD1 (6 bases). This CDR3 comprises 15 residues. The germline CDR1 and CDR2 sequences are SEHNR and FQNEAQ (reference sequence). The V gene lost 3 bases and the J gene lost 2 bases, with 10 bases spanning the gap. In DNA, the CDR3 is TGTGCCAGCAGCTTTGGGGGCGATACTAATGAAAAACTGTTTTTT. Translation gives CASSFGGDTNEKLFF.

In this sample, this clone turned up a few times. The chain joins TRBV5-1 to TRBJ1-2; 7 positions agree with TRBD1. Germline V gives CDR1 SGHRS, CDR2 YFSETQ. This CDR3 region has 15 residues. The V and J ends lost 0 bases and 5 bases, in that order; junction bases with no gene match: 7. In nucleotides, the CDR3 is TGCGCCAGCAGCTTGGCCCGACAGGGCATGTATGGCTACACCTTC. Encoded protein: CASSLARQGMYGYTF.

This chain links TRBV5-6 with TRBJ2-3; 9 bases match TRBD1. CDR1 and CDR2 from the germline V gene are SGHDT and YYEEEE. The CDR3 is 14 amino acids. Germline trimming cut 5 bases from V and 4 bases from J; bases unmatched to any gene: 5. The CDR3 DNA reads as TGTGCCAGCAGTCCACAGGGGGCGGCAGATACGCAGTATTTT. As protein: CASSPQGAADTQYF.

This clone was picked up one time. The chain has TRBV5-6 and TRBJ1-1, with 7 bases lining up with TRBD1. The V and J ends lost 7 bases and 3 bases, in that order; junction bases with no gene match: 6. This CDR3 has 13 amino acids. CDR1 is SGHDT, CDR2 YYEEEE, per germline. CDR3 nucleotides: TGTGCCAGCGAACAGGGGTTGGACACTGAAGCTTTCTTT. Residues: CASEQGLDTEAFF. Full variable domain (rest looked up from reference TRBV5-6 and TRBJ1-1): DAGVTQSPTHLIKTRGQQVTLRCSPKSGHDTVSWYQQALGQGPQFIFQYYEEEERQRGNFPDRFSGHQFPNYSSELNVNALLLGDSALYLCASEQGLDTEAFFGQGTRLTVV.

The J gene is TRBJ2-3, the V gene TRBV4-2, with 8 bases aligning to TRBD1. The CDR3 contains 15 residues. Trimming cost V 3 bases and J 6 bases; bases outside gene matches: 8. Germline assignment: CDR1 LGHNA and CDR2 YNFKEQ. The CDR3 loop is CASSQAAGGGDTQYF. The CDR3 DNA follows: TGTGCCAGCAGCCAGGCTGCAGGGGGCGGGGATACGCAGTATTTT.

The rearrangement joins TRBV19 to TRBJ2-1; 8 nucleotides agree with TRBD2. The V segment lost 4 bases and the J segment 4 bases; nucleotides outside the gene matches: 3. The CDR3 extends over 14 amino acids. The germline CDR1 and CDR2 sequences are LNHDA and SQIVND (reference sequence). This CDR3 is CASSKAGEYNEQFF. The CDR3 coding sequence is TGTGCCAGTAGTAAAGCGGGGGAATACAATGAGCAGTTCTTC.

This clone was observed a single time. The V and J genes are TRBV18 and TRBJ2-1; the D gene is possibly TRBD1 (5 bases). V was pared by 6 bases and J by 4 bases, with 10 bases between. This CDR3 has 13 residues. From germline, CDR1 is KGHSH and CDR2 LQKENI. The CDR3 sequence is CASSLDTYNEQFF. Here the CDR3 DNA reads TGTGCCAGCTCCTTGGACACTTACAATGAGCAGTTCTTC.

The chain carries TRBV5-1 and TRBJ2-2; D is perhaps TRBD2 (6 bases). Trimming took off 0 bases at V and 5 bases at J, with 14 bases between the two ends. The CDR3 is made up of 16 amino acids. Germline-derived CDR1 and CDR2 are SGHRS and YFSETQ. CDR3 nucleotides: TGCGCCAGCAGCTTGGGGGCAAGCGGGCGGACCGGGGAGCTGTTTTTT. Translation: CASSLGASGRTGELFF.

This clone was detected a few times. The J gene is TRBJ2-7, the V gene TRBV5-4, with 7 bases matching TRBD1. The V and J ends lost 4 bases and 2 bases, in that order; junction bases with no gene match: 9. Germline V lookup: CDR1 SGHNT, CDR2 YYREEE (reference sequence). The CDR3 loop spans 15 amino acids. The CDR3, as DNA: TGTGCCAGCAGCACAAAACAGGGGACAACCTACGAGCAGTACTTC. Encoded protein: CASSTKQGTTYEQYF.

This sequence joins TRBV6-5 and TRBJ2-1; D unclear. This CDR3 is 14 amino acids long. Trimming stripped 0 bases from V and 5 bases from J, with 8 bases between. CDR1 and CDR2 from the germline V gene are MNHEY and SVGAGI. The CDR3 bases are TGTGCCAGCAGTTACTCGACCGGAGACAATGAGCAGTTCTTC. Translated, it gives CASSYSTGDNEQFF.

The rearrangement links TRBV19 to TRBJ1-5; TRBD1 is a possible D gene (6 bases). Trimming pared 8 bases from V and 6 bases from J, leaving 20 bases between. Germline V gene data show CDR1 as LNHDA and CDR2 as SQIVND (reference sequence). The CDR3 is 15 residues long. The chain's CDR3 is CASLAGGAERQPQHF. The CDR3 DNA sequence: TGTGCCAGTCTCGCGGGGGGCGCAGAACGTCAGCCCCAGCATTTT. Drawing the rest from reference TRBV19 and TRBJ1-5, the complete variable domain is DGGITQSPKYLFRKEGQNVTLSCEQNLNHDAMYWYRQDPGQGLRLIYYSQIVNDFQKGDIAEGYSVSREKKESFPLTVTSAQKNPTAFYLCASLAGGAERQPQHFGDGTRLSIL.

This chain connects TRBV7-3 to TRBJ2-2, with D possibly being TRBD1 (6 bases). Germline values: CDR1 SGHTA, CDR2 FQGTGA. V was trimmed by 7 bases and J by 4 bases, leaving 10 bases between them. The CDR3 has 13 residues. The CDR3 spells CASKQGPTGELFF. The CDR3 DNA sequence: TGTGCCAGCAAACAGGGTCCCACCGGGGAGCTGTTTTTT.

This rearrangement joins TRBV27 to TRBJ1-1, with 7 bases matching TRBD1. Germline CDR1 MNHEY, CDR2 SMNVEV (reference sequence). This CDR3 region has 13 residues. J gave up 4 bases and V 7 bases, and 6 bases lay outside the gene matches. This CDR3 is CASTNRGVTEAFF. The CDR3 nucleotides are TGTGCCAGCACAAACAGGGGAGTCACTGAAGCTTTCTTT.

The rearrangement uses TRBV9 and TRBJ1-1; the D is unclear. Deletions cut 0 bases from V and 0 bases from J, with 6 bases between. Germline lookup yields CDR1 SGDLS and CDR2 YYNGEE. This CDR3 has 14 residues. CDR3 protein: CASSVAPMNTEAFF. The CDR3 bases are TGTGCCAGCAGCGTAGCCCCAATGAACACTGAAGCTTTCTTT.

This chain links TRBV6-5 with TRBJ2-3, with D possibly matching TRBD2 (5 bases). Germline values: CDR1 MNHEY, CDR2 SVGAGI. Trimming took 0 bases from V and 7 from J, leaving 8 bases between them. CDR3 length: 13 amino acids. The chain's CDR3 is CASSYSRGNTQYF. The CDR3 DNA is TGTGCCAGCAGTTACTCACGGGGTAATACGCAGTATTTT.

The chain has TRBV7-9 and TRBJ1-1; D ambiguous. The CDR3 contains 13 residues. Trimming shortened V by 5 bases and J by 8 bases, and 15 bases separated the two germline ends. Germline V lookup: CDR1 SEHNR, CDR2 FQNEAQ (reference sequence). The CDR3 region is CASSPSALTEAFF. The CDR3 DNA is TGTGCCAGCAGCCCGTCGGCCCTGACAGAAGCTTTCTTT.